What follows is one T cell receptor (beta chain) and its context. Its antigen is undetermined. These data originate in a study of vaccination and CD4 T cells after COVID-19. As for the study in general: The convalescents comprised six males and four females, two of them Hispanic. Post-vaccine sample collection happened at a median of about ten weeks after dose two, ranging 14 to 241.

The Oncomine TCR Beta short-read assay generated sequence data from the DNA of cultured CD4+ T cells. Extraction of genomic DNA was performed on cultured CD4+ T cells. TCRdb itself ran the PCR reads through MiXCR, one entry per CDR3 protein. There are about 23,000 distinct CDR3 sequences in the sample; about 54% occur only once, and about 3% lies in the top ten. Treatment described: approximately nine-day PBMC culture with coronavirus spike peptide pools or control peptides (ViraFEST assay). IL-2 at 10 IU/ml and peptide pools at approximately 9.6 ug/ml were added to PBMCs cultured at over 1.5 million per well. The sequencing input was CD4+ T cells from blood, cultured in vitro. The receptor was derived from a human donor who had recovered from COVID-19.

The CDR3 nucleotides are TGTGCCAGCAGCTTGGGAGAACGGAATTCACCCCTCCACTTT. This encodes CASSLGERNSPLHF. The gene calls are TRBV5-4 and TRBJ1-6, with D unresolved. CDR1 is SGHNT, CDR2 YYREEE, per germline (reference sequence). Trimming took off 0 bases at V and 7 bases at J, with 8 bases between the two ends. CDR3 length: 14 amino acids.